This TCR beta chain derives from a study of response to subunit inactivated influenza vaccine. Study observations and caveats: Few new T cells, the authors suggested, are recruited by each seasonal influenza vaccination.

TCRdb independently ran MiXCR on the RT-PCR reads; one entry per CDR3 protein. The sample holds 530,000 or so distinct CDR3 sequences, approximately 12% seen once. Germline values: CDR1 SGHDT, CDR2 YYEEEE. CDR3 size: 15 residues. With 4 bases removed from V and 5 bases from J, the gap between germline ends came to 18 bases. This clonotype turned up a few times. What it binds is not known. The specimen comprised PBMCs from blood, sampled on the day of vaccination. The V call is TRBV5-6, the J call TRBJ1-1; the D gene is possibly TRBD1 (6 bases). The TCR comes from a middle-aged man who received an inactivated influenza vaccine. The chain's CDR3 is CASSPEGGHWTEAFF. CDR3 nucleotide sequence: TGTGCCAGCAGCCCGGAGGGGGGACATTGGACTGAAGCTTTCTTT.